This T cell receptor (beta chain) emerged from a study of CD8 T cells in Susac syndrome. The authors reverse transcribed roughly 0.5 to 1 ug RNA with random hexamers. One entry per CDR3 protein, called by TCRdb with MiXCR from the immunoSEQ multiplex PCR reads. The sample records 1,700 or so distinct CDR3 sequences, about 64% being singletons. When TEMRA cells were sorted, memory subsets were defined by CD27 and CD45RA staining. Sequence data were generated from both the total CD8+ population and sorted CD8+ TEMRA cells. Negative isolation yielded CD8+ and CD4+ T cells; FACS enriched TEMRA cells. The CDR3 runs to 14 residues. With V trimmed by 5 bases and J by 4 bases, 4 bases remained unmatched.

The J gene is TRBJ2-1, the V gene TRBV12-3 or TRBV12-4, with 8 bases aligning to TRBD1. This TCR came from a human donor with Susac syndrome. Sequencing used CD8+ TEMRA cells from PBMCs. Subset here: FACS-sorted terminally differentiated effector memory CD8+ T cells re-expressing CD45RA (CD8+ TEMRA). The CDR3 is CASSPRGPYNEQFF. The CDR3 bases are TGTGCCAGCAGTCCCAGGGGGCCTTACAATGAGCAGTTCTTC.